This T cell receptor beta chain was profiled in a study of graft-versus-host responses after intestinal transplantation. Findings of the study overall: Researchers found peak circulating GvH clone levels linked to early post-transplant HvG declines.

Concerning this clone itself: The antigen is undetermined.

Trimming cost V 8 bases and J 6 bases, with 14 bases left between them. The CDR3 loop spans 12 amino acids. Per germline, CDR1 SNHLY and CDR2 FYNNEI. The table came from immunoSEQ multiplex PCR; TCRdb's copy has only in-frame clones and leaves some out. The sample lists just under 100,000 clones, over 75% seen once, with about 16% in the top ten. The receptor comes from a human patient who received an intestinal transplant, so some T cells may come from the graft donor. The J gene is TRBJ2-7, the V gene TRBV2; D could derive from TRBD1 or TRBD2 (5 bases each). Source: PBMCs, taken 450 to 480 days after intestinal transplant. The CDR3 is CASGVGEGEQYF. CDR3 coding DNA: TGTGCCAGCGGTGTGGGGGAAGGCGAGCAGTACTTC.